Below, one TCR beta chain is given with its context. Its target is unknown. Treatment described: approximately 11-day PBMC culture with coronavirus spike peptide pools or control peptides (ViraFEST assay). Positivity by PCR occurred from March to December 2020, a period that predated US Alpha, Beta and Delta variants. The Oncomine TCR Beta short-read assay generated sequence data from the DNA of cultured CD4+ T cells. Via MiXCR, TCRdb re-called the PCR reads, giving one row per CDR3 protein. The table has about 10,000 distinct CDR3 sequences, 59% seen once. The record originates from a study of vaccination and CD4 T cells after COVID-19. Study-wide points: Convalescent participants were relatively few, and none had early post-infection timepoints studied.

Germline V CDR1 and CDR2: SNHLY, FYNNEI. V gave up 4 bases and J gave up 2 bases, with 8 bases separating them. The CDR3 has 14 amino acids. The specimen sequenced was CD4+ T cells from blood, cultured in vitro. The chain links TRBV2 to TRBJ2-2, with D uncertain. The source of this sequence is a human donor who had recovered from COVID-19. Here the CDR3 reads CASSVASNTGELFF. CDR3 nucleotide sequence: TGTGCCAGCAGTGTGGCCAGCAACACCGGGGAGCTGTTTTTT.